This T cell receptor (beta chain) was found in a study of glioma-infiltrating T cells. Findings and caveats of the study: Gliomas, especially low-grade, showed above-expected tissue-blood divergence; non-neoplastic patients showed below.

TCR alpha and beta CDR3 regions were amplified from RNA using iRepertoire nested multiplex PCR. TCRdb reanalysed the multiplex PCR reads using MiXCR and keeps one entry per CDR3 protein. This sample has some 99,000 distinct CDR3 sequences, with under 30% found just once. This clonotype has a single count. The antigen is unknown. This sequence originates from a human donor with low-grade glioma or glioblastoma, undergoing nonglioma brain surgery, or in good health (not recorded which). Sequencing used glioma tissue, nonneoplastic brain tissue, or PBMCs (not recorded which).

CDR3 protein: CASSGMGEGTQYF. The CDR3 DNA reads as TGTGCTAGCTCAGGGATGGGAGAAGGGACCCAGTACTTC. The chain has TRBV6-2 or TRBV6-3 and TRBJ2-5; either TRBD1 or TRBD2 may fit D (5 bases each). The CDR3 loop spans 13 amino acids. Germline loops: CDR1 MNHEY, CDR2 SVGEGT.